This note documents a single T cell receptor beta chain sequence. Original data processing: Estimated nucleated cell counts came from reference gene primer amplification. Data came from immunoSEQ multiplex PCR; TCRdb stores just in-frame clones and leaves some out. Clone size and the V and J calls come from that table; the DNA yielded D and trimming. Counted here are around 220,000 clones, around 89% occurring once; the ten biggest clones make up about 15%. The data are from a study of blood T cell repertoires in COVID-19. Individuals aged 18 to 89 years were recruited from about two dozen US areas. Exposed study participants had met a COVID-19 case within 2 weeks before entry. This CDR3 contains 13 residues. Trimming removed 5 bases at V and 1 base at J, with 6 bases between. Germline lookup yields CDR1 LNHNV and CDR2 YYDKDF (reference sequence).

Sequencing input: PBMCs or T cells enriched from blood (not recorded which). V usage is TRBV15 and J usage is TRBJ1-5, with D unclear. The sequence derives from a man aged 30 to 39 who had been exposed to COVID-19. The CDR3 region has the DNA TGTGCCACCAGCTTTCAAAGCAATCAGCCCCAGCATTTT. It codes for CATSFQSNQPQHF.